The rows below give T cell receptor beta chains drawn from one sample of a study of shared clonotypes between healthy human individuals. Profiling relied on immunoSEQ multiplex PCR, and the TCRdb table lists in-frame clones only, not all of them. The data hold roughly 640,000 clones, with roughly 70% observed a single time. Sequenced input: memory CD4+ T cells sorted from blood. These TCRs come from a woman aged 25 to 39 in good health. Both conserved end residues are part of each CDR3. The order of the fields is CDR3 DNA, CDR3 protein, D gene, V gene, J gene, clone size. D genes are given only for firm matches. A clone size is listed for some rows: how often the clone was seen (once, few, many), or a class if it is expanded.

cdr3_nt: TGTGCCAGTAAAAGGGACACTAACACCGGGGAGCTGTTTTTT
cdr3_aa: CASKRDTNTGELFF
d_call: NA
v_call: TRBV2
j_call: TRBJ2-2
clone_size: NA

cdr3_nt: TGTGCCTGGGGGGTAGCGGGAGGTACCCACGAGCAGTACTTC
cdr3_aa: CAWGVAGGTHEQYF
d_call: TRBD2
v_call: TRBV30
j_call: TRBJ2-7
clone_size: NA

cdr3_nt: TGCGCCAGCAGCTGGCGACAGGGAGGCACTGAAGCTTTCTTT
cdr3_aa: CASSWRQGGTEAFF
d_call: TRBD1
v_call: TRBV5-1
j_call: TRBJ1-1
clone_size: NA

cdr3_nt: TGTGCCAGCCGGACTAGCGGAAACACCGGGGAGCTGTTTTTT
cdr3_aa: CASRTSGNTGELFF
d_call: TRBD2
v_call: TRBV5-6
j_call: TRBJ2-2
clone_size: few

cdr3_nt: TGTGCCATTGGGAGGGGACAAAATGAGCAGTTCTTC
cdr3_aa: CAIGRGQNEQFF
d_call: NA
v_call: TRBV10-3
j_call: TRBJ2-1
clone_size: NA

cdr3_nt: TGTGCCAGCAGCCGGGACAGGGCGAACACCGGGGAGCTGTTTTTT
cdr3_aa: CASSRDRANTGELFF
d_call: TRBD1
v_call: TRBV13
j_call: TRBJ2-2
clone_size: NA

cdr3_nt: TGTGCCAGCAGCCCTAGAGGGGGACACACTGAAGCTTTCTTT
cdr3_aa: CASSPRGGHTEAFF
d_call: NA
v_call: TRBV6-1
j_call: TRBJ1-1
clone_size: NA

cdr3_nt: TGTGCCAGCAGTTTCTCAGCGGGAGAGTTGCACGGGGAGCTGTTTTTT
cdr3_aa: CASSFSAGELHGELFF
d_call: TRBD2
v_call: TRBV27
j_call: TRBJ2-2
clone_size: NA

cdr3_nt: TGTGCCTGGAGCAAGATCGCGGGAGGACCCTACGAGCAGTACTTC
cdr3_aa: CAWSKIAGGPYEQYF
d_call: TRBD2
v_call: TRBV30
j_call: TRBJ2-7
clone_size: NA

cdr3_nt: TGCGCCAGCAGTCCACAGGGGGCAGGTGGAAACACCATATATTTT
cdr3_aa: CASSPQGAGGNTIYF
d_call: TRBD1
v_call: TRBV4-1
j_call: TRBJ1-3
clone_size: NA

cdr3_nt: TGTGCCATTTCACCGCGACGGATGAACACTGAAGCTTTCTTT
cdr3_aa: CAISPRRMNTEAFF
d_call: NA
v_call: TRBV28
j_call: TRBJ1-1
clone_size: few

cdr3_nt: TGTGCCAGCAGTAAAGCACTAGCGGCCTCCTACAATGAGCAGTTCTTC
cdr3_aa: CASSKALAASYNEQFF
d_call: TRBD2
v_call: TRBV27
j_call: TRBJ2-1
clone_size: NA

cdr3_nt: TGCGCCAGCAGTCAGAGCGGCAGAGTCCTCCAAGAGACCCAGTACTTC
cdr3_aa: CASSQSGRVLQETQYF
d_call: NA
v_call: TRBV23-1
j_call: TRBJ2-5
clone_size: NA

cdr3_nt: TGTGCCAGCGGGGCGGGGAGTGAAAAACTGTTTTTT
cdr3_aa: CASGAGSEKLFF
d_call: NA
v_call: TRBV21-1
j_call: TRBJ1-4
clone_size: NA

cdr3_nt: TGTGCCAGCAGCTTAGCGGACTACAGTGGGGAGCTGTTTTTT
cdr3_aa: CASSLADYSGELFF
d_call: NA
v_call: TRBV7-8
j_call: TRBJ2-2
clone_size: NA

cdr3_nt: TGTGCCAGCAGCTTTCCGGGAGGCGGGTCCTACGAGCAGTACTTC
cdr3_aa: CASSFPGGGSYEQYF
d_call: TRBD2
v_call: TRBV5-4
j_call: TRBJ2-7
clone_size: NA

cdr3_nt: TGTGCCAGCAGCTTAGTCCCGAACACCGGGGAGCTGTTTTTT
cdr3_aa: CASSLVPNTGELFF
d_call: NA
v_call: TRBV7-9
j_call: TRBJ2-2
clone_size: once

cdr3_nt: TGCGCCAGCAGCTTGGCATCAGGGAGCTACAATGAGCAGTTCTTC
cdr3_aa: CASSLASGSYNEQFF
d_call: NA
v_call: TRBV5-1
j_call: TRBJ2-1
clone_size: NA

cdr3_nt: TGTGCCAGCAGTGAATTGGGGACAGGGATGAAGGAACACTATGGCTACACCTTC
cdr3_aa: CASSELGTGMKEHYGYTF
d_call: TRBD1
v_call: TRBV25-1
j_call: TRBJ1-2
clone_size: once

cdr3_nt: TGCGCCAGCAGCTTGGAGGCAGGGGCGGGGTATGAGCAGTTCTTC
cdr3_aa: CASSLEAGAGYEQFF
d_call: NA
v_call: TRBV5-1
j_call: TRBJ2-1
clone_size: once

cdr3_nt: TGTGCCAGCAGCGTAGGCAGTTTGCCCACCACAGATACGCAGTATTTT
cdr3_aa: CASSVGSLPTTDTQYF
d_call: NA
v_call: TRBV9
j_call: TRBJ2-3
clone_size: NA

cdr3_nt: TGTGCCAGCAGCTCCCCGGGGGGCGGGGGATACGAGCAGTACTTC
cdr3_aa: CASSSPGGGGYEQYF
d_call: NA
v_call: TRBV7-8
j_call: TRBJ2-7
clone_size: NA

cdr3_nt: TGCGCCAGCAGCCCAGCACGAGAGACCCAGTACTTC
cdr3_aa: CASSPARETQYF
d_call: NA
v_call: TRBV5-1
j_call: TRBJ2-5
clone_size: once

cdr3_nt: TGTGCCAGCACCCGCGACAGGGTAACTGAAGCTTTCTTT
cdr3_aa: CASTRDRVTEAFF
d_call: TRBD1
v_call: TRBV2
j_call: TRBJ1-1
clone_size: many

cdr3_nt: TGTGCCAGCAGTGAAGGGGGCGATACGCAGTATTTT
cdr3_aa: CASSEGGDTQYF
d_call: NA
v_call: TRBV25-1
j_call: TRBJ2-3
clone_size: NA

cdr3_nt: TGTGCCAGCAGCACCCGGGGGAACACTGAGGCTTTCTTT
cdr3_aa: CASSTRGNTEAFF
d_call: NA
v_call: TRBV7-2
j_call: TRBJ1-1
clone_size: once

cdr3_nt: TGTGCCAGCAGAACCGGGACAGAAGCCTACGAGCAGTACTTC
cdr3_aa: CASRTGTEAYEQYF
d_call: TRBD1
v_call: TRBV11-2
j_call: TRBJ2-7
clone_size: NA

cdr3_nt: TGTGCCAGCAGGGGGGCGGGGGACCTAGGTGAAAAACTGTTTTTT
cdr3_aa: CASRGAGDLGEKLFF
d_call: NA
v_call: TRBV25-1
j_call: TRBJ1-4
clone_size: few

cdr3_nt: TGTGCCAGCAGTCCGGTAACAGGCTACTATGGCTACACCTTC
cdr3_aa: CASSPVTGYYGYTF
d_call: NA
v_call: TRBV28
j_call: TRBJ1-2
clone_size: few

cdr3_nt: TGTGCCAGCATGGCGGCCGCTTTTAATGAGCAGTTCTTC
cdr3_aa: CASMAAAFNEQFF
d_call: NA
v_call: TRBV28
j_call: TRBJ2-1
clone_size: NA

cdr3_nt: TGTGCCAGCAGTTACCAGCTAGCGGGAGAGACCGGGGAGCTGTTTTTT
cdr3_aa: CASSYQLAGETGELFF
d_call: TRBD2
v_call: TRBV6-6
j_call: TRBJ2-2
clone_size: NA

cdr3_nt: TGTGCCATCAGTGCCGAGCGGGGTGCCACTGAAGCTTTCTTT
cdr3_aa: CAISAERGATEAFF
d_call: NA
v_call: TRBV10-3
j_call: TRBJ1-1
clone_size: once

cdr3_nt: TGTGCCAGCAGGATCCACTCTGGGGCCAACGTCCTGACTTTC
cdr3_aa: CASRIHSGANVLTF
d_call: NA
v_call: TRBV27
j_call: TRBJ2-6
clone_size: once

cdr3_nt: TGTGCCAGCAGCCCGCCCCCCGGCAGGGGCTATGAGCAGTTCTTC
cdr3_aa: CASSPPPGRGYEQFF
d_call: NA
v_call: TRBV7-3
j_call: TRBJ2-1
clone_size: NA

cdr3_nt: TGTGCCAGCAACAAATCGGGGGGAGAGACCCAGTACTTC
cdr3_aa: CASNKSGGETQYF
d_call: TRBD2
v_call: TRBV28
j_call: TRBJ2-5
clone_size: NA

cdr3_nt: TGTGCCAGCAGCTTAGTGGCAGATACGCAGTATTTT
cdr3_aa: CASSLVADTQYF
d_call: NA
v_call: TRBV13
j_call: TRBJ2-3
clone_size: NA

cdr3_nt: TGCGCCAGCAGCTCGACTAGCGGGAGAATTGCAGATACGCAGTATTTT
cdr3_aa: CASSSTSGRIADTQYF
d_call: TRBD2
v_call: TRBV5-1
j_call: TRBJ2-3
clone_size: NA

cdr3_nt: TGTGCCAGCAGTGCGTTACAGCTCTCACCCCTCCACTTT
cdr3_aa: CASSALQLSPLHF
d_call: NA
v_call: TRBV28
j_call: TRBJ1-6
clone_size: few

cdr3_nt: TGTGCCAGCAGCTCGATTTATGGCTACACCTTC
cdr3_aa: CASSSIYGYTF
d_call: NA
v_call: TRBV11-2
j_call: TRBJ1-2
clone_size: NA

cdr3_nt: TGTGCCAGCAGACTTCAGGGGGCGGGTGAAAAACTGTTTTTT
cdr3_aa: CASRLQGAGEKLFF
d_call: TRBD1
v_call: TRBV27
j_call: TRBJ1-4
clone_size: once

cdr3_nt: TGTGCCAGCAGCCCAGGACTAGCGGAGACCACAGATACGCAGTATTTT
cdr3_aa: CASSPGLAETTDTQYF
d_call: TRBD2
v_call: TRBV7-2
j_call: TRBJ2-3
clone_size: NA

cdr3_nt: TGTGCCAGCAGTCTACAGGGGGCCGGTTACGAGCAGTACTTC
cdr3_aa: CASSLQGAGYEQYF
d_call: TRBD1
v_call: TRBV7-6
j_call: TRBJ2-7
clone_size: few

cdr3_nt: TGTGCCAGCAGTATCAGGGGATCCTATGGCTACACCTTC
cdr3_aa: CASSIRGSYGYTF
d_call: NA
v_call: TRBV6-5
j_call: TRBJ1-2
clone_size: NA

cdr3_nt: TGTGCCAGTAGTAGACAGGGTGAGGGCAATCAGCCCCAGCATTTT
cdr3_aa: CASSRQGEGNQPQHF
d_call: TRBD1
v_call: TRBV19
j_call: TRBJ1-5
clone_size: once

cdr3_nt: TGTGCCAGCAGCGTAGCGGGAAAGACCTACGAGCAGTACTTC
cdr3_aa: CASSVAGKTYEQYF
d_call: TRBD2
v_call: TRBV28
j_call: TRBJ2-7
clone_size: NA

cdr3_nt: TGTGCCAGCAGTGGACTGACAGGACTCTCCTACAATGAGCAGTTCTTC
cdr3_aa: CASSGLTGLSYNEQFF
d_call: NA
v_call: TRBV25-1
j_call: TRBJ2-1
clone_size: NA

cdr3_nt: TGCGCCAGCAGCTCCGCGATTGGACAGAACACAGATACGCAGTATTTT
cdr3_aa: CASSSAIGQNTDTQYF
d_call: NA
v_call: TRBV5-1
j_call: TRBJ2-3
clone_size: NA

cdr3_nt: TGTGCCAGCAGCTTGGATCGGGGGGCCAGGAACATTCAGTACTTC
cdr3_aa: CASSLDRGARNIQYF
d_call: NA
v_call: TRBV5-4
j_call: TRBJ2-4
clone_size: NA

cdr3_nt: TGTGCCAGCAGTGCCGGGACTAGCGGGGCCATCCAAGAGACCCAGTACTTC
cdr3_aa: CASSAGTSGAIQETQYF
d_call: TRBD2
v_call: TRBV2
j_call: TRBJ2-5
clone_size: NA

cdr3_nt: TGCAGCGCCGGGACCCGACCAGGGCACGAGCAGTACTTC
cdr3_aa: CSAGTRPGHEQYF
d_call: NA
v_call: TRBV29-1
j_call: TRBJ2-7
clone_size: NA

cdr3_nt: TGTGCCAGCAGTCTAACCCGTGAGCAGTACTTC
cdr3_aa: CASSLTREQYF
d_call: NA
v_call: TRBV28
j_call: TRBJ2-7
clone_size: few

cdr3_nt: TGTGCCAGCAAACAGGAATCGGAGACCCAGTACTTC
cdr3_aa: CASKQESETQYF
d_call: NA
v_call: TRBV2
j_call: TRBJ2-5
clone_size: NA

cdr3_nt: TGTGCCAGCATCCTGGGCACCATCAACAATGAGCAGTTCTTC
cdr3_aa: CASILGTINNEQFF
d_call: NA
v_call: TRBV2
j_call: TRBJ2-1
clone_size: NA

cdr3_nt: TGTGCCAGCACGGGGGCTGGTTACGAGCAGTACTTC
cdr3_aa: CASTGAGYEQYF
d_call: NA
v_call: TRBV27
j_call: TRBJ2-7
clone_size: NA

cdr3_nt: TGTGCCATCGAAACCACGGGAAACACCATATATTTT
cdr3_aa: CAIETTGNTIYF
d_call: NA
v_call: TRBV25-1
j_call: TRBJ1-3
clone_size: few

cdr3_nt: TGTGCCAGCAGTAATCCTACGGGACTACCGTCCCATGAGCAGTTCTTC
cdr3_aa: CASSNPTGLPSHEQFF
d_call: TRBD2
v_call: TRBV5-4
j_call: TRBJ2-1
clone_size: NA

cdr3_nt: TGTGCCAGCAGTGATCGGGAGGGCCCTCATGAGCAGTTCTTC
cdr3_aa: CASSDREGPHEQFF
d_call: TRBD2
v_call: TRBV2
j_call: TRBJ2-1
clone_size: NA